This entry lists 4 T cell receptor beta chains sequenced from one sample in a study of cytomegalovirus exposure and HLA in healthy donors. TCRdb's table, derived via immunoSEQ multiplex PCR, lists solely in-frame clones and lacks some. The data contain about 130,000 clones, about 91% of them singletons. The sample was PBMCs. The source is a woman younger than 30 in good health and CMV-seronegative.

This clone was counted a few times. This chain links TRBV10-2 with TRBJ2-7, with D perhaps matching TRBD1 (5 bases). Germline CDR1 and CDR2: WSHSY and SAAADI. Trimming pared 4 bases from V and 2 bases from J, leaving 9 bases between. The CDR3 length is 13 residues. DNA for the CDR3: TGCGCCAGCAGTGGGGAAGGGGCCTACGAGCAGTACTTC. Protein sequence: CASSGEGAYEQYF.

The chain couples TRBV5-1 to TRBJ2-7, with 8 positions matching TRBD1. The CDR3 consists of 14 residues. Germline V gene data show CDR1 as SGHRS and CDR2 as YFSETQ. Trimming cost V 2 bases and J 2 bases; bases outside gene matches: 3. DNA of the CDR3: TGCGCCAGCAGCTTCGACAGGGGCCCCTACGAGCAGTACTTC. It codes for CASSFDRGPYEQYF.

The V call is TRBV6-7, the J call TRBJ1-6; 7 nucleotides line up with TRBD1. TRBV6-7 carries the ORF label, with uncertain function. The CDR3 length is 15 residues. V was clipped by 6 bases and J by 7 bases; unmatched bases: 9. The CDR3 reads CASSLTLGQNSPLHF. The CDR3 coding sequence is TGTGCCAGCAGCCTGACCTTGGGACAGAATTCACCCCTCCACTTT.

The sample holds one count of this clone. V usage is TRBV19 and J usage is TRBJ1-2, with D unclear. Germline values: CDR1 LNHDA, CDR2 SQIVND (reference sequence). V lost 0 bases to trimming and J lost 5 bases, with 16 bases between them. This CDR3 has 16 residues. This CDR3 reads CASSIDHRATEYGYTF. For the CDR3, the DNA is TGTGCCAGTAGTATAGATCACCGAGCAACTGAGTATGGCTACACCTTC.